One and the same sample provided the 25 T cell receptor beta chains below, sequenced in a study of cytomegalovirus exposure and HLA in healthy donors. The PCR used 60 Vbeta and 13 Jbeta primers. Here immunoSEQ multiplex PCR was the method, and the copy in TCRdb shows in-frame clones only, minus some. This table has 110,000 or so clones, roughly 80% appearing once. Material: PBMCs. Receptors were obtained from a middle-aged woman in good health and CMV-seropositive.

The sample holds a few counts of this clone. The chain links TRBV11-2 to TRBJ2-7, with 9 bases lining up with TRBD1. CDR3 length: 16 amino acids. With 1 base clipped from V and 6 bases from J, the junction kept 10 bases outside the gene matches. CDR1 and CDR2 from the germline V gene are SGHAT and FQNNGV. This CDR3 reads CASSLVSSGQGGEQYF. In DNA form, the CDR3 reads TGTGCCAGCAGCTTAGTTTCGTCGGGACAGGGAGGCGAGCAGTACTTC.

CDR3 loop: CASTRGPGNTIYF. CDR3 coding DNA: TGTGCCAGTACCAGGGGCCCTGGAAACACCATATATTTT. The genes are TRBV19 and TRBJ1-3; tentatively, D is TRBD1 (6 bases). The CDR3 covers 13 residues. Germline-derived CDR1 and CDR2 are LNHDA and SQIVND (reference sequence). The V gene lost 7 bases and the J gene lost 2 bases, with 9 bases spanning the gap.

The CDR3 is CASSLDRAYEQYF. CDR3 nucleotide sequence: TGTGCCAGCAGCTTGGACAGGGCTTACGAGCAGTACTTC. The chain is built from TRBV5-5 and TRBJ2-7; tentatively, D is TRBD1 (6 bases). From germline, CDR1 is SGHKS and CDR2 YYEKEE (reference sequence). CDR3 length: 13 residues. The V end was cut by 0 bases, the J end by 4 bases, with 8 bases between.

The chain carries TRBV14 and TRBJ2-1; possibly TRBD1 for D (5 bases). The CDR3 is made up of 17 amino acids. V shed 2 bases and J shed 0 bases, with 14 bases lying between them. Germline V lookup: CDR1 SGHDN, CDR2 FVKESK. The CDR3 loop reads CASSQLRGSYSYNEQFF. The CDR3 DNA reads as TGTGCCAGCAGCCAATTAAGGGGATCTTACTCCTACAATGAGCAGTTCTTC.

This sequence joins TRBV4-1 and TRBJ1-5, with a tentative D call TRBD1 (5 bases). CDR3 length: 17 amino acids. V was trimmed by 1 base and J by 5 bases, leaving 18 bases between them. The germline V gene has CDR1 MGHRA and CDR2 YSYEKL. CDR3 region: CASSQVFGGRTYQPQHF. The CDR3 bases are TGCGCCAGCAGCCAAGTCTTCGGGGGTAGAACCTATCAGCCCCAGCATTTT.

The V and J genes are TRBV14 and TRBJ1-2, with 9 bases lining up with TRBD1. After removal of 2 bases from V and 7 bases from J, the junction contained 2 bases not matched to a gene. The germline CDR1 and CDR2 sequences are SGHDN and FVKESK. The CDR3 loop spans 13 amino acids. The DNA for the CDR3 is TGTGCCAGCAGCCAAATACAGGGGGCTGGCTACACCTTC. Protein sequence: CASSQIQGAGYTF. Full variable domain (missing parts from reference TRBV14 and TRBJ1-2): EAGVTQFPSHSVIEKGQTVTLRCDPISGHDNLYWYRRVMGKEIKFLLHFVKESKQDESGMPNNRFLAERTGGTYSTLKVQPAELEDSGVYFCASSQIQGAGYTFGSGTRLTVV.

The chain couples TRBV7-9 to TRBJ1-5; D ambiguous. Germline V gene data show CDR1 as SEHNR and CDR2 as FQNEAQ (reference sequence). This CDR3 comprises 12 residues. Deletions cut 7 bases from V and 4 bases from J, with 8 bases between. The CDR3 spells CASTSENQPQHF. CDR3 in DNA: TGTGCCAGCACTAGTGAGAATCAGCCCCAGCATTTT.

CDR3 DNA: TGTGCCAGCAGCCCCGTACAGGGGTTTGGCACAGATACGCAGTATTTT. Its translation: CASSPVQGFGTDTQYF. The chain uses TRBV11-3 and TRBJ2-3, with 7 positions matching TRBD1. The V gene's germline CDR1 is SGHNT and CDR2 YENEEA. The CDR3 loop spans 16 amino acids. The V and J ends lost 5 bases and 1 base, in that order; junction bases with no gene match: 9.

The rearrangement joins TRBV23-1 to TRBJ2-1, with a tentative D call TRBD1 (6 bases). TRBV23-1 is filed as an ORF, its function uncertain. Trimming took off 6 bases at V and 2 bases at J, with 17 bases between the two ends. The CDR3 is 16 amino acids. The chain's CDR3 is CASSLRGTLTYNEQFF. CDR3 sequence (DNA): TGCGCCAGCAGCCTGAGGGGGACACTTACCTACAATGAGCAGTTCTTC.

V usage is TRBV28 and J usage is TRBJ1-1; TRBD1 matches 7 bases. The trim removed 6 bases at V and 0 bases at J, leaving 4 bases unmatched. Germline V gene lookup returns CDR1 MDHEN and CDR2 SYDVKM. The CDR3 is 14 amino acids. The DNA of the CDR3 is TGTGCCAGCAGAATGGGACAGATGAACACTGAAGCTTTCTTT. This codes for CASRMGQMNTEAFF.

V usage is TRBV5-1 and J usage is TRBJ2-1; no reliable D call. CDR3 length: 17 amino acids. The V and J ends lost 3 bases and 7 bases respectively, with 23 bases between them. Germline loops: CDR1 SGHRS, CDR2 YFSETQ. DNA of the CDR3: TGCGCCAGCAGCTCCCTTAGTCGAGCCGCCCTTTGGAATGAGCAGTTCTTC. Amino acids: CASSSLSRAALWNEQFF.

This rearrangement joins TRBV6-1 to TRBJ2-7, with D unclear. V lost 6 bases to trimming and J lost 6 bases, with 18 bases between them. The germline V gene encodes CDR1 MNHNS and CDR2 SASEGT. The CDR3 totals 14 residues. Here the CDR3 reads CASRDIPGYGEQYF. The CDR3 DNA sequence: TGTGCCAGCAGAGACATCCCCGGCTATGGCGAGCAGTACTTC.

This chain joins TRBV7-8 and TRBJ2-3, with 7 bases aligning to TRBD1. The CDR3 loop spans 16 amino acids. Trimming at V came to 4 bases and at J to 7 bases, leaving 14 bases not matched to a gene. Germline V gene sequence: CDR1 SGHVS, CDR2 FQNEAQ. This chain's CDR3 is CASSSIWGTESNTQYF. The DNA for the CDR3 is TGTGCCAGCAGCTCGATCTGGGGGACAGAATCAAATACGCAGTATTTT. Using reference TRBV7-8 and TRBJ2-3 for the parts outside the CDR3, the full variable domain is GAGVSQSPRYKVAKRGQDVALRCDPISGHVSLFWYQQALGQGPEFLTYFQNEAQLDKSGLPSDRFFAERPEGSVSTLKIQRTQQEDSAVYLCASSSIWGTESNTQYFGPGTRLTVL.

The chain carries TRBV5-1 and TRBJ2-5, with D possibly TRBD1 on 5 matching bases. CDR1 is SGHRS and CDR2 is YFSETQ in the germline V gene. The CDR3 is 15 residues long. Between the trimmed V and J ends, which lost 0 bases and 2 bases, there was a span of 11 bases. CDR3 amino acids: CASSLVAAGQETQYF. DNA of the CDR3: TGCGCCAGCAGCTTGGTCGCGGCAGGGCAAGAGACCCAGTACTTC. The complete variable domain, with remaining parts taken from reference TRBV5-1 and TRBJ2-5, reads KAGVTQTPRYLIKTRGQQVTLSCSPISGHRSVSWYQQTPGQGLQFLFEYFSETQRNKGNFPGRFSGRQFSNSRSEMNVSTLELGDSALYLCASSLVAAGQETQYFGPGTRLLVL.

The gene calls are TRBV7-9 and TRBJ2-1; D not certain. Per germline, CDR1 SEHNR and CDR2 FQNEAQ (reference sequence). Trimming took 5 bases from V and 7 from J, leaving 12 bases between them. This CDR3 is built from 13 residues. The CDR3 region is CASSTPLRNEQFF. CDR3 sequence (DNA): TGTGCCAGCAGCACCCCGCTACGGAATGAGCAGTTCTTC.

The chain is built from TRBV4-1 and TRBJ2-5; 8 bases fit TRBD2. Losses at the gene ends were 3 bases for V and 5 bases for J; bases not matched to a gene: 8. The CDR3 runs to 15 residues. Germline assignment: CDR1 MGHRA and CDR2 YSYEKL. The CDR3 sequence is CASSQEQREYETQYF. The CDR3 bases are TGCGCCAGCAGCCAGGAACAGCGGGAGTACGAGACCCAGTACTTC.

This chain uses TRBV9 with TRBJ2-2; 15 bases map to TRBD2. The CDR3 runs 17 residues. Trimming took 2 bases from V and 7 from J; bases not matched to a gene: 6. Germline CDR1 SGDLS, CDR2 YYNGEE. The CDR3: CASSVGLAGGLGGELFF. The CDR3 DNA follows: TGTGCCAGCAGCGTCGGACTAGCGGGGGGGCTGGGCGGGGAGCTGTTTTTT.

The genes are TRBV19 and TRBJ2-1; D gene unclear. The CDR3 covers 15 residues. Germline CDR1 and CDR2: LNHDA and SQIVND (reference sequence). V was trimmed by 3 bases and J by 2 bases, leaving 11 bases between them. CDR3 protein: CASSMAPYTYNEQFF. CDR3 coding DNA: TGTGCCAGTAGTATGGCCCCTTACACCTACAATGAGCAGTTCTTC.

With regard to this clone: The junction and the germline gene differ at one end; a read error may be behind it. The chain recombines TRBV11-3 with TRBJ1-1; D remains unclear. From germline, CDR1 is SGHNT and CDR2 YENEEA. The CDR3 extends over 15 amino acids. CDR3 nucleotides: TGTGCCAGCAGCTCAGACGACACGGGGAACGCTGAAGCTTTCTTT. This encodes CASSSDDTGNAEAFF.

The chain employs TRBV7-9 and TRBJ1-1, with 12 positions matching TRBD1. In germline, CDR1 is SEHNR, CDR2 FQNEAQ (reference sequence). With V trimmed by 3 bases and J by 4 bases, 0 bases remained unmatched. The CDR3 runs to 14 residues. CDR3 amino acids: CASSLGQGATEAFF. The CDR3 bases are TGTGCCAGCAGCTTGGGACAGGGGGCCACTGAAGCTTTCTTT.

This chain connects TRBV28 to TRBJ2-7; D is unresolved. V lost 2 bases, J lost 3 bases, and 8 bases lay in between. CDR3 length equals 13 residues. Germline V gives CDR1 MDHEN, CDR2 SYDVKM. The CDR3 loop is CASSLGHGYEQYF. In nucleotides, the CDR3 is TGTGCCAGCAGTTTAGGGCATGGCTACGAGCAGTACTTC.

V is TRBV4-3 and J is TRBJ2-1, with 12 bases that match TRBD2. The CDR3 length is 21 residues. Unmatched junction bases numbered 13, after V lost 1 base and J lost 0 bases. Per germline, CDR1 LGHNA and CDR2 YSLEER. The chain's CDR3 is CASSQAIGLAGLQSSYNEQFF. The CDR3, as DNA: TGCGCCAGCAGCCAAGCAATCGGACTAGCGGGGCTCCAGAGCTCCTACAATGAGCAGTTCTTC.

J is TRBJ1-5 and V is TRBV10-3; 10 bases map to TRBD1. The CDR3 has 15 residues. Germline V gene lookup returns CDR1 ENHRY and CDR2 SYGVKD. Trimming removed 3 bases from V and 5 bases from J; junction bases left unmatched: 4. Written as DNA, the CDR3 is TGTGCCATCAGTGACCCGGGACAGGGGCATCAGCCCCAGCATTTT. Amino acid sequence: CAISDPGQGHQPQHF.

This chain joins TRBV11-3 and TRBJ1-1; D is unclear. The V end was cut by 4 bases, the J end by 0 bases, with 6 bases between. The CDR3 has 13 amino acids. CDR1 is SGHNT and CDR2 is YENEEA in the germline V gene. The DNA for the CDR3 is TGTGCCAGCAGCTCAAGAGTGAACACTGAAGCTTTCTTT. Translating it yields CASSSRVNTEAFF. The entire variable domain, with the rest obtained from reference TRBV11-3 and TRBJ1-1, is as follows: EAGVVQSPRYKIIEKKQPVAFWCNPISGHNTLYWYLQNLGQGPELLIRYENEEAVDDSQLPKDRFSAERLKGVDSTLKIQPAELGDSAVYLCASSSRVNTEAFFGQGTRLTVV.

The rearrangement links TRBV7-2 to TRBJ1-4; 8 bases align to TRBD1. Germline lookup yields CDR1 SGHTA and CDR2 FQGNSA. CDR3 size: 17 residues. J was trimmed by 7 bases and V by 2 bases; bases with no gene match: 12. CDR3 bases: TGTGCCAGCAGCTTATCGGGTCGGCGCAGGGGGCTTGAAAAACTGTTTTTT. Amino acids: CASSLSGRRRGLEKLFF.